This T cell receptor (beta chain) derives from a study of radiation and T cells in renal cell carcinoma. Study-wide results and caveats: From baseline, blood top tumor clonotypes peaked at 2 weeks post-radiation.

Sequencing was performed with immunoSEQ multiplex PCR; in TCRdb, only in-frame clones are kept and a portion is missing. The sample shows just over 150,000 clones, about 87% of them seen only once. Time point here: blood 2 weeks post-SBRT. Documented treatment: 15 Gy SBRT to primary tumor, nephrectomy 4 weeks later. Blood was sampled at baseline, 2 weeks and 4 weeks after SBRT. This renal cell carcinoma was of the clear cell type. The CDR3 is 15 amino acids. Germline assignment: CDR1 MNHNS and CDR2 SASEGT. Trimming left V 2 bases short and J 1 base short, with 9 bases between. As to this clone: The antigen remains unidentified.

The TCR comes from a woman aged 45 to 65 with renal cell carcinoma. This sequence joins TRBV6-1 and TRBJ2-1; the D gene is possibly TRBD1 (5 bases). The sequencing used blood, collected from a patient whose treatment included radiotherapy and nephrectomy. CDR3 residues: CASSERQRSYNEQFF. CDR3 nucleotides: TGTGCCAGCAGTGAACGACAGAGATCCTACAATGAGCAGTTCTTC.